These 24 T cell receptor beta chains originate from one sample sequenced in a study of vaccination and CD4 T cells after COVID-19. The Oncomine TCR Beta short-read assay was applied to DNA of cultured CD4+ T cells. Each CDR3 protein is one row after TCRdb ran MiXCR on the PCR reads. Among approximately 21,000 distinct CDR3 sequences listed, under 65% were seen once. The antigens these receptors bind are not known. The sample's treatment: roughly ten-day PBMC culture with coronavirus spike peptide pools or control peptides (ViraFEST assay). Here the sequenced sample was CD4+ T cells from blood, cultured in vitro, taken after SARS-CoV-2 vaccination. These receptor sequences come from a human donor who received a COVID-19 vaccine.

This clonotype was detected only once. V is TRBV6-1 and J is TRBJ1-2; a weak D match, TRBD1 (5 bases). CDR3 length equals 16 residues. Trimming stripped 0 bases from V and 7 bases from J, with 18 bases between. Germline CDR1 is MNHNS and CDR2 is SASEGT. CDR3 in amino acids: CASSEAGGRERGGYTF. For the CDR3, the DNA is TGTGCCAGCAGTGAAGCGGGGGGACGGGAGAGGGGTGGCTACACCTTC.

V is TRBV20-1 and J is TRBJ1-3; maybe TRBD1 (6 bases). Trimming stripped 0 bases from V and 1 base from J, with 10 bases between. The germline CDR1 and CDR2 sequences are DFQATT and SNEGSKA (reference sequence). The CDR3 totals 15 residues. The CDR3 loop is CSARDKDRSGNTIYF. CDR3 sequence (DNA): TGCAGTGCTAGAGATAAGGACAGATCTGGAAACACCATATATTTT.

The rearrangement uses TRBV2 and TRBJ2-7, with TRBD2 as a possible D gene (6 bases). V gave up 6 bases and J gave up 3 bases, with 9 bases separating them. Per germline, CDR1 SNHLY and CDR2 FYNNEI. This CDR3 is 12 amino acids long. The CDR3 loop reads CASRTDYYEQYF. In nucleotides, the CDR3 is TGTGCCAGCAGGACGGACTACTACGAGCAGTACTTC.

CDR3 bases: TGCGCCAGCAGTGAGGATATCGGGGAGAACACTGAAGCTTTCTTT. Translating gives CASSEDIGENTEAFF. The genes are TRBV10-1 and TRBJ1-1; D ambiguous. Germline V gives CDR1 WNHNN, CDR2 SYGVQD (reference sequence). The CDR3 has 15 residues. Between the trimmed V and J ends, which lost 2 bases and 1 base, there was a span of 11 bases.

This chain links TRBV15 with TRBJ2-5; possibly TRBD2 for D (6 bases). This CDR3 spans 15 amino acids. Trimming stripped 1 base from V and 2 bases from J, with 11 bases between. CDR1 is LNHNV, CDR2 YYDKDF, per germline (reference sequence). The CDR3, as DNA: TGTGCCACCAGCAGAGGGGGGGAGCTTCAAGAGACCCAGTACTTC. Translating it yields CATSRGGELQETQYF. Based on the CDR3 plus reference TRBV15 and TRBJ2-5, the full variable domain is DAMVIQNPRYQVTQFGKPVTLSCSQTLNHNVMYWYQQKSSQAPKLLFHYYDKDFNNEADTPDNFQSRRPNTSFCFLDIRSPGLGDTAMYLCATSRGGELQETQYFGPGTRLLVL.

J is TRBJ1-5 and V is TRBV6-1, with D perhaps matching TRBD1 (5 bases). Trimming pared 3 bases from V and 6 bases from J, leaving 12 bases between. This CDR3 has 14 amino acids. Germline V lookup: CDR1 MNHNS, CDR2 SASEGT. The DNA for the CDR3 is TGTGCCAGCAGTGACCCGGGCAGGGCTCAGCCCCAGCATTTT. Translation: CASSDPGRAQPQHF.

The rearrangement joins TRBV29-1 to TRBJ2-7; D unclear. Per the germline V gene, CDR1 is SQVTM and CDR2 is ANQGSEA. The CDR3 runs 12 residues. V lost 4 bases and J 7 bases, leaving 14 bases between the germline ends. The CDR3 bases are TGCAGCGTTGGAATCATCATGGGGGAGCAGTACTTC. It yields the protein CSVGIIMGEQYF.

This clonotype came up once. The genes are TRBV6-4 and TRBJ1-4; 7 bases agree with TRBD1. Germline CDR1 reads MRHNA; CDR2 reads SNTAGT. V dropped 5 bases and J dropped 7; count of bases not matched to a gene: 16. The CDR3 is made up of 17 amino acids. The CDR3 region is CASSRSLGQALSEKLFF. In nucleotides, the CDR3 is TGTGCCAGCAGTCGCTCCCTTGGACAGGCACTCAGTGAAAAACTGTTTTTT.

V usage is TRBV5-1 and J usage is TRBJ1-5, with 8 bases that match TRBD1. The J segment lost 4 bases and the V segment lost 4 bases, leaving 4 bases of the junction unmatched. From germline, CDR1 is SGHRS and CDR2 YFSETQ. This CDR3 has 14 amino acids. The CDR3 DNA reads as TGCGCCAGCAGCGCCGGGACAGGTAATCAGCCCCAGCATTTT. This gives the protein CASSAGTGNQPQHF.

The chain uses TRBV5-4 and TRBJ1-1; D gene uncertain. CDR1 is SGHNT and CDR2 is YYREEE in the germline V gene (reference sequence). The ends were cut back, 4 bases at V and 4 bases at J, with 8 bases in the middle. CDR3 length equals 12 residues. In nucleotides, the CDR3 is TGTGCCAGCAGCGTTATTAGCACTGAAGCTTTCTTT. It translates to CASSVISTEAFF.

This rearrangement joins TRBV6-1 to TRBJ2-7, with TRBD1 matching 9 bases. The germline V gene has CDR1 MNHNS and CDR2 SASEGT. There are 12 residues in the CDR3. With 6 bases clipped from V and 7 bases from J, the junction kept 4 bases outside the gene matches. In DNA, the CDR3 is TGTGCCAGCAGGACAGGGGGAGGGGAGCAGTACTTC. It codes for CASRTGGGEQYF.

The rearrangement uses TRBV27 and TRBJ2-6; 7 nucleotides align to TRBD2. With V trimmed by 7 bases and J by 2 bases, 8 bases remained unmatched. Germline V lookup: CDR1 MNHEY, CDR2 SMNVEV (reference sequence). This CDR3 comprises 16 residues. CDR3 in DNA: TGTGCCAGCATTACCTTGGGGGGGGCTGGGGCCAACGTCCTGACTTTC. It encodes CASITLGGAGANVLTF.

This clonotype showed up just a few times. The chain is built from TRBV6-5 and TRBJ2-7; TRBD2 matches 12 bases. J gave up 3 bases and V 4 bases, and 7 bases lay outside the gene matches. Germline V gene sequence: CDR1 MNHEY, CDR2 SVGAGI. The CDR3 spans 16 residues. The CDR3 loop reads CASSSRTSGDIYEQYF. CDR3 DNA sequence: TGTGCCAGCAGTTCTCGGACTAGCGGGGACATCTACGAGCAGTACTTC.

The CDR3 protein is CASSLQGASSYEQYF. Here the CDR3 DNA reads TGTGCCAGCAGCTTACAGGGGGCTAGCTCCTACGAGCAGTACTTC. This rearrangement joins TRBV7-3 to TRBJ2-7; 8 bases fit TRBD1. Germline values: CDR1 SGHTA, CDR2 FQGTGA. The trim removed 2 bases at V and 0 bases at J, leaving 3 bases unmatched. The CDR3 contains 15 residues.

The rearrangement links TRBV18 to TRBJ2-7; D call uncertain. The CDR3 totals 13 residues. The V and J ends lost 4 bases and 5 bases respectively, with 12 bases between them. Germline loops: CDR1 KGHSH, CDR2 LQKENI. The CDR3 bases are TGTGCCAGCTCACTCCCTTCCCGGGACGAGCAGTACTTC. Amino acids: CASSLPSRDEQYF.

The rearrangement uses TRBV19 and TRBJ2-1; 15 bases match TRBD2. The CDR3 is 14 residues long. Germline V gives CDR1 LNHDA, CDR2 SQIVND (reference sequence). The V and J ends lost 8 bases and 7 bases, in that order; junction bases with no gene match: 3. CDR3 sequence (DNA): TGTGCCAGTCGGACTAGCGGGGGGGCGAATGAGCAGTTCTTC. It yields the protein CASRTSGGANEQFF.

The V gene is TRBV7-9, the J gene TRBJ1-1; 7 bases fit TRBD1. Germline V gene data show CDR1 as SEHNR and CDR2 as FQNEAQ (reference sequence). V dropped 6 bases and J dropped 8; count of bases not matched to a gene: 12. The CDR3 totals 14 residues. CDR3 in DNA: TGTGCCAGCAGTACAGGGGACACACGGGTCGAAGCTTTCTTT. It codes for CASSTGDTRVEAFF.

The V and J genes are TRBV6-5 and TRBJ1-2; no clear D. The CDR3 has 14 amino acids. V was shortened by 0 bases and J by 7 bases, with 12 bases between the two germline ends. Looked up from germline, CDR1 is MNHEY and CDR2 is SVGAGI. The CDR3, as DNA: TGTGCCAGCAGTTACTCGACGGAGGTTGTTGGCTACACCTTC. It translates to CASSYSTEVVGYTF.

The CDR3 DNA reads TGTGCCAGCAGTGCCACGACAGGGCGGTATTTCGGCTACGAGCAGTACTTC. This encodes CASSATTGRYFGYEQYF. The chain is built from TRBV27 and TRBJ2-7; 7 bases are a match to TRBD1. The J segment lost 3 bases and the V segment lost 5 bases, leaving 16 bases of the junction unmatched. CDR1 and CDR2 from the germline V gene are MNHEY and SMNVEV (reference sequence). The CDR3 loop spans 17 amino acids.

The chain links TRBV18 to TRBJ1-5, with D uncertain. Germline V gene lookup returns CDR1 KGHSH and CDR2 LQKENI. Trimming removed 3 bases at V and 3 bases at J, with 18 bases between. The CDR3 is 17 residues long. The CDR3 reads CASSPIREVGDNQPQHF. As DNA, the CDR3 is TGTGCCAGCTCACCCATTCGAGAGGTGGGCGACAATCAGCCCCAGCATTTT.

This clonotype appeared once. The CDR3 DNA sequence: TGTGCCAGCAGTTTGGGACGGTATAGCAATCAGCCCCAGCATTTT. Translation gives CASSLGRYSNQPQHF. The V call is TRBV27, the J call TRBJ1-5, with D possibly matching TRBD1 (5 bases). The CDR3 runs to 15 residues. Between the trimmed V and J ends, which lost 3 bases and 0 bases, there was a span of 9 bases. Germline V gives CDR1 MNHEY, CDR2 SMNVEV (reference sequence).

This clonotype came up once. The rearrangement joins TRBV12-3 or TRBV12-4 to TRBJ1-5, with no clear D. The germline V and J ends were trimmed by 6 bases and 3 bases, with 6 bases remaining between them. This CDR3 region has 12 residues. The CDR3, as DNA: TGTGCCAGCAGCTCGAACAATCAGCCCCAGCATTTT. This gives the protein CASSSNNQPQHF.

This chain joins TRBV7-2 and TRBJ2-3; 8 bases match TRBD1. The CDR3 spans 15 residues. Germline CDR1 is SGHTA and CDR2 is FQGNSA. The V segment lost 4 bases and the J segment 0 bases; nucleotides outside the gene matches: 3. CDR3 sequence (DNA): TGTGCCAGCAGCTCACACAGGGGGAGCACAGATACGCAGTATTTT. Its protein is CASSSHRGSTDTQYF.

This clonotype came up a few times. The rearrangement joins TRBV2 to TRBJ1-5; no clear D. Germline values: CDR1 SNHLY, CDR2 FYNNEI. CDR3 size: 15 residues. Trimming removed 7 bases from V and 2 bases from J, with 15 bases in between. The CDR3 sequence is CASKKEGQGNQPQHF. In nucleotides, the CDR3 is TGTGCCAGCAAGAAGGAGGGCCAGGGCAATCAGCCCCAGCATTTT.